These 7 T cell receptor beta chains came from one sample sequenced in a study of T-cell memory formation after mild COVID-19. MiXCR, run by TCRdb on the 5' RACE reads, gives a single entry per CDR3 protein. The data show hundreds of thousands of distinct CDR3 sequences, roughly 15% seen once. Input material: PBMCs or a T cell subset sorted from them (not recorded which). The origin of the receptors is a man between 18 and 29 years old who had mild COVID-19 (a few samples of this study predate the infection). Cell type and time point are not known.

The chain is built from TRBV20-1 and TRBJ2-7; 14 bases line up with TRBD2. Germline V gene sequence: CDR1 DFQATT, CDR2 SNEGSKA (reference sequence). The V segment lost 0 bases and the J segment 7 bases; nucleotides outside the gene matches: 11. The CDR3 has 17 amino acids. The CDR3 DNA reads TGCAGTGCTAGAGATCGAGGGACTAGCGGGGGCTGGAGGGAGCAGTACGTC. Protein sequence: CSARDRGTSGGWREQYV.

The J gene is TRBJ1-1, the V gene TRBV5-1; D not resolved. Trimming stripped 2 bases from V and 3 bases from J, with 11 bases between. Germline values: CDR1 SGHRS, CDR2 YFSETQ. This CDR3 is 14 amino acids long. The DNA for the CDR3 is TGCGCCAGCAGCTTTCTAAACAGCGACACTGAAGCTTTCTTT. This gives the protein CASSFLNSDTEAFF.

This clonotype has just one count. The V call is TRBV7-2, the J call TRBJ2-5; D remains unclear. Germline V gene sequence: CDR1 SGHTA, CDR2 FQGNSA. This CDR3 is built from 14 residues. V lost 6 bases and J lost 3, with 14 bases in between. The CDR3 coding sequence is TGTGCCAGCAGTACCGGGCCGGTCGAAGAGACCCAGTACTTC. Its translation: CASSTGPVEETQYF.

This clonotype showed up just a few times. The V gene is TRBV6-1, the J gene TRBJ2-7; 8 nucleotides match TRBD1. The length of the CDR3 is 15 residues. Germline CDR1 MNHNS, CDR2 SASEGT. The V segment lost 5 bases and the J segment 1 base; nucleotides outside the gene matches: 7. CDR3: CASSFGQGRSYEQYF. The CDR3 DNA sequence: TGTGCCAGCAGTTTTGGACAGGGTCGTTCCTACGAGCAGTACTTC.

This clonotype was seen repeatedly, ten times or more. This chain connects TRBV10-1 to TRBJ2-3; possibly TRBD2 for D (7 bases). V was cut by 7 bases and J by 2 bases, with 19 bases left in between. Per the germline V gene, CDR1 is WNHNN and CDR2 is SYGVQD (reference sequence). This CDR3 contains 16 residues. The CDR3 sequence: CASNSGGSTDTDTQYF. The CDR3 DNA reads as TGCGCCAGCAACTCGGGGGGCAGTACCGACACAGATACGCAGTATTTT.

The V gene is TRBV6-6, the J gene TRBJ2-7; the D is unclear. Looked up from germline, CDR1 is MNHNY and CDR2 is SVGAGI (reference sequence). The CDR3 runs 13 residues. V was pared by 6 bases and J by 5 bases, with 14 bases between. In nucleotides, the CDR3 is TGTGCCAGCAGCCCTACACGTTCCCACGAGCAGTACTTC. It translates to CASSPTRSHEQYF.

Regarding this clonotype: One end of the junction fails to match germline, which may point to a read error. This CDR3 is CASSLLGHGWNTGAFF. The CDR3 DNA reads as TGCGCCAGCAGCTTGTTAGGGCACGGGTGGAACACTGGAGCTTTCTTT. The chain uses TRBV5-1 and TRBJ1-1, with D uncertain. The CDR3 extends over 16 amino acids. Germline loops: CDR1 SGHRS, CDR2 YFSETQ.